Sequencing of this T cell receptor (beta chain) was carried out in a study of blood T cell repertoires in COVID-19. As originally analysed: Reference gene primer amplification yielded estimated nucleated cell counts. Libraries were prepared by immunoSEQ multiplex PCR; TCRdb keeps only in-frame clonotypes and omits some of them. Clone size and the V and J calls come from that table; the DNA yielded D and trimming. The sample includes some 70,000 clones, approximately 84% of them seen just once. The clonotype comes from a man between 45 and 60 years old with COVID-19, enrolled during active disease. Specimen: peripheral blood.

The CDR3 is CASSDMPGLAGRTDTQYF. The CDR3 DNA is TGTGCCAGCAGTGACATGCCGGGACTAGCGGGCCGCACAGATACGCAGTATTTT. The rearrangement uses TRBV6-1 and TRBJ2-3; TRBD2 agrees at 12 bases. The CDR3 runs to 18 residues. CDR1 is MNHNS, CDR2 SASEGT, per germline. With V trimmed by 3 bases and J by 1 base, 8 bases remained unmatched.